This T cell receptor (beta chain) appears in the sequencing data of a study of blood T cell repertoires in COVID-19. Study background: COVID-19 samples from acute and convalescent phases originated in the United States, Italy and Spain. Nucleic acid was either cDNA or gDNA, and it came from T cells, B-cell-depleted T cells, or PBMCs.

CDR1 is ENHRY, CDR2 SYGVKD, per germline. V lost 4 bases and J lost 1; bases outside the gene matches: 3. The CDR3 is 15 amino acids. Repertoires were generated with immunoSEQ multiplex PCR, while TCRdb's copy carries only in-frame clones and drops some. The sample consists of about 69,000 clones, about 85% of them appearing once. This clone has just a few counts. The V gene is TRBV10-3, the J gene TRBJ2-3, with TRBD2 identical over 9 bases. The source is a man older than 75 with acute or convalescent COVID-19. Specimen: peripheral blood. The CDR3 loop reads CAISAQREGTDTQYF. The CDR3 DNA is TGTGCCATCAGTGCCCAGCGGGAGGGCACAGATACGCAGTATTTT.